This T cell receptor (beta chain) is from a study of control samples from healthy donors and cancer patients. Assay used: immunoSEQ multiplex PCR; TCRdb lists only in-frame clones, some missing. The sample contains about 410,000 clones, 75% to 95% of which appear only once. This clone was found many times. This receptor was obtained from a man aged 35-49 years with head and neck cancer. The sample taken for sequencing was PBMCs.

The CDR3 loop is CASSIKTVNSNQPQHF. DNA for the CDR3: TGTGCCAGTAGTATAAAGACAGTTAATAGCAATCAGCCCCAGCATTTT. V usage is TRBV19 and J usage is TRBJ1-5; TRBD1 is a possible D gene (5 bases). The CDR3 contains 16 residues. V lost 2 bases to trimming and J lost 0 bases, with 11 bases between them. Germline CDR1 reads LNHDA; CDR2 reads SQIVND (reference sequence).